Each of the 24 T cell receptor beta chains below was sequenced from the same sample in a study of blood T cell repertoires in COVID-19 (dated by TCRdb to the early 2020s). The library was produced with the immunoSEQ multiplex PCR assay. Drawn from immuneACCESS, this table holds only the in-frame rearrangements with V and J called that TCRdb kept. Clones are partly lost; checked studies trace under half to an unresolved V gene and leave the rest unexplained. The sample contains around 230,000 clones, roughly 90% of them found a single time. Over 3% of the sample is taken by the ten largest. Sequencing used PBMCs or T cells enriched from blood (not recorded which). These receptors were taken from a woman between 40 and 50 years old with acute COVID-19.

Here the CDR3 DNA reads TGTGCCAGCAGCTTAGCAGGGAGGGTCACTGAAGCTTTCTTT. Protein sequence: CASSLAGRVTEAFF. The chain recombines TRBV11-2 with TRBJ1-1; possible D gene TRBD1, 5 bases. CDR1 is SGHAT, CDR2 FQNNGV, per germline. Trimming pared 1 base from V and 4 bases from J, leaving 10 bases between. The CDR3 contains 14 residues.

The rearrangement joins TRBV27 to TRBJ2-7; TRBD1 matches 8 bases. The germline V gene encodes CDR1 MNHEY and CDR2 SMNVEV (reference sequence). V trimming: 7 bases; J trimming: 6 bases; junction bases outside the gene matches: 11. This CDR3 is built from 14 residues. CDR3 in DNA: TGTGCCAGCAAACTGAAAGGACAGGGCCCCGAGCAGTACTTC. Translated: CASKLKGQGPEQYF.

The J gene is TRBJ1-2, the V gene TRBV2; the D is unclear. CDR3 size: 15 residues. Per the germline V gene, CDR1 is SNHLY and CDR2 is FYNNEI. The ends were cut back, 3 bases at V and 10 bases at J, with 21 bases in the middle. As DNA, the CDR3 is TGTGCCAGCAGTGATGGCGGCTGGAGGGTAGTTGACTACACCTTC. Amino acid sequence: CASSDGGWRVVDYTF.

This sequence joins TRBV7-6 and TRBJ2-5; TRBD2 aligns across 15 bases. CDR3 length: 17 residues. Trimming removed 4 bases from V and 2 bases from J; junction bases left unmatched: 5. Germline lookup yields CDR1 SGHVS and CDR2 FNYEAQ. CDR3 amino acids: CASSSGGLAGGQETQYF. The CDR3 nucleotides read TGTGCCAGCAGCTCCGGCGGACTAGCGGGGGGGCAAGAGACCCAGTACTTC.

This chain links TRBV30 with TRBJ2-2; D is unresolved. The CDR3 contains 13 residues. V lost 2 bases and J lost 2, with 6 bases in between. The germline CDR1 and CDR2 sequences are GTSNPN and SVGIG (reference sequence). The CDR3 region has the DNA TGTGCCTGGAGTAGACATAACACCGGGGAGCTGTTTTTT. Its translation: CAWSRHNTGELFF.

The rearrangement joins TRBV27 to TRBJ2-1; possible D gene TRBD2, 6 bases. V lost 7 bases and J 5 bases, leaving 18 bases between the germline ends. The CDR3 contains 15 residues. CDR1 is MNHEY and CDR2 is SMNVEV in the germline V gene (reference sequence). In nucleotides, the CDR3 is TGTGCCAGCACCGCGGTTCGGGGGAATAACAATGAGCAGTTCTTC. Its protein is CASTAVRGNNNEQFF.

J is TRBJ1-5 and V is TRBV2, with a tentative D call TRBD1 (6 bases). Germline V lookup: CDR1 SNHLY, CDR2 FYNNEI. With 7 bases removed from V and 6 bases from J, the gap between germline ends came to 13 bases. This CDR3 is 13 amino acids long. CDR3 nucleotides: TGTGCCAGCAAGTTACAGGGAAGTCAGCCCCAGCATTTT. Translation gives CASKLQGSQPQHF.

The chain couples TRBV10-3 to TRBJ1-2, with D unresolved. The germline V gene has CDR1 ENHRY and CDR2 SYGVKD. The CDR3 extends over 11 amino acids. Trimming shortened V by 5 bases and J by 4 bases, and 5 bases separated the two germline ends. CDR3 region: CAISQSYGYTF. The CDR3 region has the DNA TGTGCCATCAGTCAATCCTATGGCTACACCTTC.

This clone was observed a few times. In DNA form, the CDR3 reads TGCGCCAGCAGTCCCGGGACAGGGGCCCTAGAGCACCGGCGGCCCCAGCATTTT. It yields the protein CASSPGTGALEHRRPQHF. The chain recombines TRBV5-1 with TRBJ1-5, with 10 positions matching TRBD1. With 5 bases clipped from V and 9 bases from J, the junction kept 20 bases outside the gene matches. CDR3 length: 18 residues. The germline V gene encodes CDR1 SGHRS and CDR2 YFSETQ.

The chain combines TRBV3-1 (or the pseudogene TRBV3-2) with TRBJ1-4, with TRBD1 matching over 9 bases. Germline V gene lookup returns CDR1 LGHDT and CDR2 YNNKEL (reference sequence). This CDR3 contains 13 residues. V trimming: 6 bases; J trimming: 11 bases; junction bases outside the gene matches: 7. Here the CDR3 DNA reads TGTGCCAGCAGGCTGGGACAGGGCCAGAAACTGTTTTTT. Translating it yields CASRLGQGQKLFF.

A few counts support this clone. This chain connects TRBV5-1 to TRBJ1-2, with TRBD1 identical over 7 bases. The CDR3 covers 14 residues. Germline loops: CDR1 SGHRS, CDR2 YFSETQ. With V trimmed by 5 bases and J by 7 bases, 11 bases remained unmatched. CDR3 loop: CASRYGQESGGYTF. The CDR3 DNA is TGCGCCAGCAGATACGGACAGGAAAGTGGTGGCTACACCTTC.

This clone has just a few counts. The genes are TRBV5-5 and TRBJ1-3; D is uncertain. The V and J ends lost 0 bases and 0 bases respectively, with 7 bases between them. The CDR3 is made up of 15 amino acids. From germline, CDR1 is SGHKS and CDR2 YYEKEE (reference sequence). This chain's CDR3 is CASSLVGLSGNTIYF. The CDR3 DNA follows: TGTGCCAGCAGCTTGGTCGGACTCTCTGGAAACACCATATATTTT.

J is TRBJ2-1 and V is TRBV28; 16 bases match TRBD2. V trimming: 6 bases; J trimming: 4 bases; junction bases outside the gene matches: 24. CDR3 length: 23 amino acids. Germline V lookup: CDR1 MDHEN, CDR2 SYDVKM. CDR3 DNA: TGTGCCAGCAGCCCCAGGACAGGGGAGAGAAGTGGGACTAGCGGGGGGGGATACAATGAGCAGTTCTTC. This codes for CASSPRTGERSGTSGGGYNEQFF.

The V call is TRBV27, the J call TRBJ1-5; D call uncertain. The V and J ends lost 5 bases and 0 bases respectively, with 14 bases between them. The length of the CDR3 is 16 residues. Germline V gene lookup returns CDR1 MNHEY and CDR2 SMNVEV (reference sequence). CDR3 amino acids: CASSPSGGDSNQPQHF. Written as DNA, the CDR3 is TGTGCCAGCAGTCCGAGCGGCGGTGATAGCAATCAGCCCCAGCATTTT.

V usage is TRBV18 and J usage is TRBJ1-1; 7 bases are shared with TRBD1. Germline V gene data show CDR1 as KGHSH and CDR2 as LQKENI. The junction had 9 bases not matched to a gene; V was cut back by 3 bases and J by 2 bases. This CDR3 contains 16 residues. CDR3 nucleotide sequence: TGTGCCAGCTCACCGAGTCAGGGACAGATTAACACTGAAGCTTTCTTT. This codes for CASSPSQGQINTEAFF.

V is TRBV4-1 and J is TRBJ1-1; tentative D call: TRBD1 (5 bases). Germline V gene sequence: CDR1 MGHRA, CDR2 YSYEKL. The V end was cut by 8 bases, the J end by 4 bases, with 17 bases between. This CDR3 spans 14 amino acids. The DNA for the CDR3 is TGCGCCAGCGGCGGGGGGGAAGTATTCACTGAAGCTTTCTTT. It yields the protein CASGGGEVFTEAFF.

This clone has just one count. The V and J genes are TRBV15 and TRBJ2-4, with 9 bases aligning to TRBD1. J was trimmed by 8 bases and V by 5 bases; bases with no gene match: 7. CDR3 length equals 14 residues. Per germline, CDR1 LNHNV and CDR2 YYDKDF (reference sequence). Here the CDR3 DNA reads TGTGCCACCAGCCCCCGACAGGGGGGGGACATTCAGTACTTC. Amino acids: CATSPRQGGDIQYF.

The gene calls are TRBV10-3 and TRBJ1-6, with 8 bases lining up with TRBD1. Germline trimming cut 11 bases from V and 6 bases from J; bases unmatched to any gene: 9. The germline V gene has CDR1 ENHRY and CDR2 SYGVKD. The CDR3 sequence is 14 residues long. CDR3 amino acids: CAGRSGGGNSPLHF. CDR3 DNA sequence: TGTGCCGGCAGATCAGGGGGCGGTAATTCACCCCTCCACTTT.

This clone showed up just once. The chain uses TRBV2 and TRBJ1-6, with 8 bases identical to TRBD1. V trimming: 4 bases; J trimming: 6 bases; junction bases outside the gene matches: 2. The CDR3 length is 14 residues. The V gene's germline CDR1 is SNHLY and CDR2 FYNNEI. In DNA, the CDR3 is TGTGCCAGCAGTGTTACAGGGGGTAATTCACCCCTCCACTTT. Its translation: CASSVTGGNSPLHF.

In DNA form, the CDR3 reads TGTGCCAGCAGCCAAGATCAGGTAGCTTTCTTT. Its translation is CASSQDQVAFF. The chain is built from TRBV3-1 (or the pseudogene TRBV3-2) and TRBJ1-1, with D hard to call. The ends were cut back, 0 bases at V and 10 bases at J, with 6 bases in the middle. This CDR3 contains 11 residues. The germline V gene has CDR1 LGHDT and CDR2 YNNKEL (reference sequence).

The chain is built from TRBV6-5 and TRBJ1-1; the match to TRBD1 covers 10 bases. The CDR3 has 16 residues. Germline CDR1 reads MNHEY; CDR2 reads SVGAGI. The ends lost 4 bases at V and 5 bases at J; junction bases unmatched: 10. The CDR3 DNA follows: TGTGCCAGCAGTTTTCGTACCGGGACAGGGGTAACTGAAGCTTTCTTT. Translation: CASSFRTGTGVTEAFF.

In its sample, this clone was seen a few times. For the CDR3, the DNA is TGTGCCAGCAGCCAAGATCGCGGGGCATTGGCTGGAAACACCATATATTTT. This gives the protein CASSQDRGALAGNTIYF. The rearrangement joins TRBV3-1 (or the pseudogene TRBV3-2) to TRBJ1-3, with D possibly matching TRBD1 (5 bases). In germline, CDR1 is LGHDT, CDR2 YNNKEL (reference sequence). Trimming pared 0 bases from V and 2 bases from J, leaving 14 bases between. CDR3 length: 17 residues.

This chain uses TRBV7-9 with TRBJ2-3; TRBD1 aligns across 9 bases. V dropped 2 bases and J dropped 1; count of bases not matched to a gene: 4. The length of the CDR3 is 16 residues. Germline V gene lookup returns CDR1 SEHNR and CDR2 FQNEAQ (reference sequence). The CDR3 protein is CASSLNRGLGTDTQYF. DNA of the CDR3: TGTGCCAGCAGCTTAAACAGGGGGCTAGGCACAGATACGCAGTATTTT.

The genes are TRBV5-8 and TRBJ2-2; a weak D match, TRBD1 (5 bases). V was clipped by 1 base and J by 6 bases, with 16 bases between them. From germline, CDR1 is SGHTS and CDR2 YDEGEE. This CDR3 spans 16 amino acids. The chain's CDR3 is CASSLKDTKRAGELFF. DNA for the CDR3: TGTGCCAGCAGCTTGAAGGACACAAAACGTGCCGGGGAGCTGTTTTTT.